Described below is a single TCR beta chain sequence and its context. This clone's antigen is unknown. One base away there is no much larger clone; base qualities are not given. TCRbeta CDR3 regions were amplified from genomic DNA using the immunoSEQ Assay, a bias-controlled multiplex PCR. In the paper's pipeline: The number of nucleated cells in each sample was estimated from the amplification of reference gene primers within the assay. To quantify the absolute abundance of each unique TCRbeta CDR3 rearrangement, sequence reads were collapsed and filtered. For each sample, productive Simpson clonality was calculated as the square root of Simpson's diversity index across productive rearrangements. Entries here come from immuneACCESS through TCRdb and include only in-frame sequences with V and J called. Some clones fail to appear in such tables; in the studies checked, an unresolved V gene covers under half of the shortfall, and the cause of the remainder is unknown. The V and J calls and clone size come from that table; D and trimming were worked out from the DNA. The sample includes 50,000 to 85,000 clones, with 90% to 95% observed a single time. The ten biggest clones cover about 6.8% of the sample.

The CDR3 covers 16 residues, taking in both the cysteine and the phenylalanine. Only the CDR3 region is kept as DNA, spanning 48 bases read in frame from base 1. Unmatched junction bases come to 6, with V trimmed by 0 bases and J by 1 base. The germline V gene encodes CDR1 SGDLS and CDR2 YYNGEE. This entry comes from a study of blood T cell repertoires in COVID-19 (TCRdb year 2020). A note on the overall study: Samples from collaborators originated in the United States, Italy and Spain and spanned both the acute and convalescent phases of COVID-19. The material from the prospective study consisted of cDNA or gDNA derived from T cells, B-cell-depleted T cells, or PBMCs. The dataset comprised deeply sampled blood TCRbeta repertoires from subjects exposed to, actively infected with, or recovered from COVID-19. The repertoires were released in a freely available public database meant as a resource for research on the immune response to SARS-CoV-2. The samples were drawn from the first 160 participants of the ongoing ImmuneRACE study and from 1,254 subjects provided by 6 global collaborators. The sample metadata nearly always contained a de-identified subject ID, COVID-19 status, age in years and sex. HLA class I and class II types, where available, came from metadata supplied by the sample provider rather than from assay-based typing. The investigation overall reported the following: The quantity of clinical and demographic metadata differed by source and by participant and was supplied without curation.

Collaborating institutions collected whole blood in K2EDTA tubes following their own protocols. For TCRbeta analysis, collaborators shipped samples in one of three forms: frozen whole blood, isolated PBMCs, or DNA extracted from either of those sample types. This TCR was sampled from a human donor in a cohort sampled during active COVID-19. Specimen: peripheral blood. The chain employs TRBV9 and TRBJ2-5; 7 bases in between match TRBD2. The CDR3 loop reads CASSVGASGGQETQYF. The sequenced DNA: TGTGCCAGCAGCGTAGGTGCTAGCGGAGGCCAAGAGACCCAGTACTTC.